The clone carrying this T cell receptor (beta chain) turned up a few times. This entry belongs to a study of blood T cell repertoires in COVID-19. TCRdb's copy holds only in-frame clones and misses some; the assay was immunoSEQ multiplex PCR. The sample has 95,000 to 150,000 clones; 60% to 80% are singletons. The sequenced material came from peripheral blood. The source is a man between 60 and 75 years old with acute or convalescent COVID-19.

The CDR3 loop reads CASSSLTSGTEAFF. The CDR3 DNA sequence: TGCGCCAGCAGCTCTTTGACCTCGGGTACTGAAGCTTTCTTT. This chain joins TRBV5-1 and TRBJ1-1; no definite D call. Germline V gene sequence: CDR1 SGHRS, CDR2 YFSETQ. V lost 3 bases to trimming and J lost 5 bases, with 14 bases between them. The CDR3 is 14 residues long.